The rows below give T cell receptor beta chains drawn from one sample of a study of CD4 T cells in relation to SARS-CoV-2 and coronaviruses. Their recognized antigens are unknown. The data were produced by immunoSEQ multiplex PCR, yet TCRdb's version contains in-frame clones alone and is incomplete. The sample lists roughly 24,000 clones; about four fifths were seen once. The sequencing input was CD4+ T cells from PBMCs, cultured in vitro. The receptors were gathered from a human donor in good health. The CDR3 runs from the conserved cysteine through the conserved F or W.

CDR3aa | j_gene | v_gene
CASRPDSNQPQHF | TRBJ1-5 | TRBV5-1
CASSANTEAFF | TRBJ1-1 | TRBV19
CASSERHTQYF | TRBJ2-3 | TRBV6-1
CASSVDRVRSTDTQYF | TRBJ2-3 | TRBV7-8
CAISTGTGSDYGYTF | TRBJ1-2 | TRBV10-3
CASTPRYTSGKHAGELFF | TRBJ2-2 | TRBV21-1
CASSITRELTYEQYF | TRBJ2-7 | TRBV19
CASSLNRQDTEAFF | TRBJ1-1 | TRBV7-3
CASSQFSSTAEQYF | TRBJ2-7 | TRBV4-1
CASSAGASVPYEQYF | TRBJ2-7 | TRBV10-1
CATQPGQGALEQYF | TRBJ2-7 | TRBV19
CASSPLGQGVHEQYF | TRBJ2-7 | TRBV28
CASSVGLGQGNTEAFF | TRBJ1-1 | TRBV9
CASNRQGDGYTF | TRBJ1-2 | TRBV7-2
CASSVISGRISTGELFF | TRBJ2-2 | TRBV2
CAWQAGGETQYF | TRBJ2-5 | TRBV30
CASSLGHSYEQYF | TRBJ2-7 | TRBV14
CASSIGQNTEAFF | TRBJ1-1 | TRBV5-1
CASSLEGTSGSNEQYF | TRBJ2-7 | TRBV11-2